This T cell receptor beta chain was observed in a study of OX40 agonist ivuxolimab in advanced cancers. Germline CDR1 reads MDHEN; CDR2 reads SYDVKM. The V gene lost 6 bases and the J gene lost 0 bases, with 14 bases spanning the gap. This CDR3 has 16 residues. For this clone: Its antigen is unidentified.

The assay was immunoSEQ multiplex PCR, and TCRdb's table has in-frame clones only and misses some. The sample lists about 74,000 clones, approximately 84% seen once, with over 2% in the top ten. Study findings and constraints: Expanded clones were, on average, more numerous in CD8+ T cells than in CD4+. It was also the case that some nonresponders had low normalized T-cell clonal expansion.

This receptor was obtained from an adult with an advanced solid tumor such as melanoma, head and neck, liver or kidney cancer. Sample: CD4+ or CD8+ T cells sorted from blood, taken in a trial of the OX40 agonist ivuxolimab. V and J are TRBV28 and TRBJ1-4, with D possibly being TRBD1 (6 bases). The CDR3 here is CASSRGGNPTNEKLFF. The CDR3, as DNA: TGTGCCAGCAGCCGAGGGGGAAATCCAACTAATGAAAAACTGTTTTTT. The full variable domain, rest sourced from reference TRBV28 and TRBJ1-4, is DVKVTQSSRYLVKRTGEKVFLECVQDMDHENMFWYRQDPGLGLRLIYFSYDVKMKEKGDIPEGYSVSREKKERFSLILESASTNQTSMYLCASSRGGNPTNEKLFFGSGTQLSVL.